The subject of this entry is one T cell receptor (beta chain). Its antigen is undetermined. A much bigger clone sits one base away, suggesting this may be a read error. The data derive from a study of tumor-infiltrating lymphocytes in primary liver carcinoma. Background on the study: The five patients, who were men and women, ranged in age from 30 to 69 years. Overall study results and limits: Significantly larger top-250-clone fractions were found in tumors than in blood (p = 0.039).

The input was roughly 0.5 ug total RNA; TCR beta cDNA was made from it with a constant-region primer. Investigators got TCR beta libraries out of three nested multiplex PCR rounds, done with slightly modified ARM-PCR. The study ran its first two PCR rounds for roughly 10 cycles each, using TRBV1-TRBV30 forward primers and a C-beta reverse primer. In TCRdb, the multiplex PCR reads were re-called with MiXCR into one record per CDR3 protein. This table has about 120,000 distinct CDR3 sequences, roughly 70% appearing once. Taking about 18-31 mg of unsorted bulk tissue, the authors co-extracted RNA and DNA. Germline loops: CDR1 SEHNR, CDR2 FQNEAQ (reference sequence). CDR3 length equals 15 residues. V lost 1 base, J lost 5 bases, and 14 bases lay in between.

The sequenced sample consisted of tumor-adjacent normal liver tissue. The chain employs TRBV7-9 and TRBJ1-1; D gene uncertain. The receptor was isolated from a woman aged 60-75 years with primary liver carcinoma and hepatitis B virus infection. The CDR3 protein is CASSLVVPGWTEAFF. CDR3 nucleotide sequence: TGTGCCAGCAGCTTAGTGGTCCCGGGGTGGACTGAAGCTTTCTTT. The variable domain in full, with the rest retrieved from reference TRBV7-9 and TRBJ1-1, is DTGVSQNPRHKITKRGQNVTFRCDPISEHNRLYWYRQTLGQGPEFLTYFQNEAQLEKSRLLSDRFSAERPKGSFSTLEIQRTEQGDSAMYLCASSLVVPGWTEAFFGQGTRLTVV.